This paragraph covers one TCR beta chain sequence. The data belong to a study of tumor T cells in aggressive B-cell lymphoma. CDR3 length equals 14 residues. Trimming left V 0 bases short and J 8 bases short, with 14 bases between. Germline CDR1 and CDR2: SGDLS and YYNGEE. The repertoire was sequenced with immunoSEQ multiplex PCR; TCRdb's copy has only in-frame clones and lacks some. Among 9,000 to 13,000 clones listed, about 93% were seen once. The V call is TRBV9, the J call TRBJ1-2, with a possible D match to TRBD1 (5 bases). Sequencing was done on a sample of tumor tissue. This clonotype was obtained from an adult with diffuse large B cell lymphoma. As DNA, the CDR3 is TGTGCCAGCAGCGTAGAGGACAACCGTCAAGGCTACACCTTC. This encodes CASSVEDNRQGYTF.